What follows are 27 T cell receptor beta chains derived from one specimen sequenced in a study of Ad26.COV2.S vaccination and SARS-CoV-2 variants (dated by TCRdb to the early 2020s). The treatment or condition label for this specimen denotes: roughly 18 received Ad26.COV2.S at low or high dose, single or two shots; roughly five received placebo; per-sample allocation not given. Repertoires of vaccine and placebo recipients were sequenced from samples taken on day 63 after the first injection. The library was built by means of the immunoSEQ multiplex PCR assay. TCRdb re-hosts the immuneACCESS table, in-frame sequences only. Its copies lack some clones; in the studies checked, an unresolved V gene accounts for under half of them, and the cause for the rest is not known. The sample table contains around 300,000 clones; only one count was recorded for approximately 90% of them. Clones ranked in the top ten supply approximately 5% of the sample.

This specimen was peripheral blood, taken in a trial of Ad26.COV2.S vaccine versus placebo. These receptors originate from a person between 18 and 59 years old who received the Ad26.COV2.S COVID-19 vaccine or a placebo.

The chain couples TRBV6-6 to TRBJ1-4, with 9 bases aligning to TRBD1. There are 15 residues in the CDR3. CDR1 is MNHNY and CDR2 is SVGAGI in the germline V gene (reference sequence). The V gene end was trimmed by 10 bases and the J gene end by 5 bases; junction bases not matched to a gene: 11. CDR3 coding DNA: TGTGCCACCCAAAAGGGCGGGACAGGGAATGAAAAACTGTTTTTT. Amino acid sequence: CATQKGGTGNEKLFF.

This clone was picked up one time. The chain carries TRBV13 and TRBJ1-1, with D possibly TRBD1 on 5 matching bases. CDR3 size: 14 residues. In germline, CDR1 is PRHDT, CDR2 FYEKMQ (reference sequence). The germline V and J ends were trimmed by 5 bases and 0 bases, with 10 bases remaining between them. CDR3 sequence reads: CASSPRQMNTEAFF. CDR3 nucleotides: TGTGCCAGCAGCCCCCGACAGATGAACACTGAAGCTTTCTTT.

The chain joins TRBV10-2 to TRBJ1-5; D is uncertain. Trimming took 9 bases from V and 0 from J, leaving 12 bases between them. The germline CDR1 and CDR2 sequences are WSHSY and SAAADI. This CDR3 comprises 14 residues. The CDR3 DNA sequence: TGCGCCAGTTCCAGAGAGTATAGCAATCAGCCCCAGCATTTT. Protein sequence: CASSREYSNQPQHF.

This chain links TRBV9 with TRBJ2-5; 8 bases are a match to TRBD2. The CDR3 covers 14 residues. Looked up from germline, CDR1 is SGDLS and CDR2 is YYNGEE. Trimming took 3 bases from V and 5 from J; bases not matched to a gene: 6. The CDR3 region has the DNA TGTGCCAGCAGCGCTGGGACTAGATGGGAGACCCAGTACTTC. Encoded protein: CASSAGTRWETQYF. Together with reference TRBV9 and TRBJ2-5, the CDR3 gives the full variable domain: DSGVTQTPKHLITATGQRVTLRCSPRSGDLSVYWYQQSLDQGLQFLIQYYNGEERAKGNILERFSAQQFPDLHSELNLSSLELGDSALYFCASSAGTRWETQYFGPGTRLLVL.

The chain is built from TRBV12-3 or TRBV12-4 and TRBJ2-7; TRBD1 aligns across 9 bases. The CDR3 covers 13 residues. The trim removed 3 bases at V and 8 bases at J, leaving 5 bases unmatched. CDR3 DNA sequence: TGTGCCAGCAGTTTCCTAGGACAGGGGAAGCAGTACTTC. Translation gives CASSFLGQGKQYF.

The genes are TRBV15 and TRBJ1-1; D is undetermined. The CDR3 covers 14 residues. Germline CDR1 reads LNHNV; CDR2 reads YYDKDF (reference sequence). V lost 0 bases and J lost 0, with 5 bases in between. The CDR3 region has the DNA TGTGCCACCAGCAGAGATACTATGAACACTGAAGCTTTCTTT. Translation gives CATSRDTMNTEAFF. The whole variable domain, filled in from reference TRBV15 and TRBJ1-1, reads DAMVIQNPRYQVTQFGKPVTLSCSQTLNHNVMYWYQQKSSQAPKLLFHYYDKDFNNEADTPDNFQSRRPNTSFCFLDIRSPGLGDTAMYLCATSRDTMNTEAFFGQGTRLTVV.

The sample holds a few counts of this clone. For the CDR3, the DNA is TGTGCCAGCTCACTTGGAGGGGACAGGGAAGACGAGCAGTACTTC. Its protein is CASSLGGDREDEQYF. This chain links TRBV18 with TRBJ2-7; 9 bases agree with TRBD1. The CDR3 is made up of 15 amino acids. With 4 bases clipped from V and 5 bases from J, the junction kept 9 bases outside the gene matches. Germline-derived CDR1 and CDR2 are KGHSH and LQKENI.

The chain employs TRBV30 and TRBJ2-7, with TRBD2 identical over 7 bases. Germline loops: CDR1 GTSNPN, CDR2 SVGIG (reference sequence). The CDR3 has 12 amino acids. The V segment lost 7 bases and the J segment 5 bases; nucleotides outside the gene matches: 8. CDR3 amino acids: CAFRTSIHEQYF. CDR3 DNA sequence: TGTGCCTTCCGGACTAGTATCCACGAGCAGTACTTC.

The CDR3 loop is CASSFSAGYGYTF. CDR3 nucleotides: TGTGCCAGCAGTTTTTCGGCAGGCTATGGCTACACCTTC. This sequence joins TRBV12-3 or TRBV12-4 and TRBJ1-2; D remains unclear. This CDR3 contains 13 residues. The V gene lost 3 bases and the J gene lost 4 bases, with 9 bases spanning the gap.

This clone was found once. V usage is TRBV24-1 and J usage is TRBJ2-7; 7 bases are a match to TRBD1. V gave up 4 bases and J gave up 5 bases; unmatched junction bases: 4. The CDR3 runs to 13 residues. Germline CDR1 reads KGHDR; CDR2 reads SFDVKD. CDR3 loop: CATSDHDRDEQYF. The CDR3 DNA is TGTGCCACCAGTGACCATGACAGGGACGAGCAGTACTTC.

This clone appeared a single time. The chain recombines TRBV2 with TRBJ2-2; possibly TRBD2 for D (7 bases). Trimming shortened V by 2 bases and J by 6 bases, and 19 bases separated the two germline ends. CDR3 size: 17 residues. Germline-derived CDR1 and CDR2 are SNHLY and FYNNEI. The CDR3 loop reads CASSERWIGGPAGELFF. CDR3 nucleotide sequence: TGTGCCAGCAGTGAAAGGTGGATCGGGGGGCCGGCCGGGGAGCTGTTTTTT.

The chain carries TRBV5-1 and TRBJ2-2; 8 bases are a match to TRBD1. The trim removed 5 bases at V and 1 base at J, leaving 4 bases unmatched. Germline V gene data show CDR1 as SGHRS and CDR2 as YFSETQ. This CDR3 has 15 amino acids. The CDR3 sequence: CASRPGTGNTGELFF. The CDR3 nucleotides read TGCGCCAGCAGACCCGGGACAGGGAACACCGGGGAGCTGTTTTTT. Combining the CDR3 with reference TRBV5-1 and TRBJ2-2 gives the whole variable domain KAGVTQTPRYLIKTRGQQVTLSCSPISGHRSVSWYQQTPGQGLQFLFEYFSETQRNKGNFPGRFSGRQFSNSRSEMNVSTLELGDSALYLCASRPGTGNTGELFFGEGSRLTVL.

The chain uses TRBV5-1 and TRBJ2-2; 12 bases map to TRBD1. The CDR3 totals 17 residues. Germline trimming cut 4 bases from V and 5 bases from J; bases unmatched to any gene: 9. CDR1 is SGHRS and CDR2 is YFSETQ in the germline V gene. The chain's CDR3 is CASSLGTGGIKTGELFF. In nucleotides, the CDR3 is TGCGCCAGCAGCCTGGGGACAGGGGGCATAAAAACCGGGGAGCTGTTTTTT. Full variable domain (outside the CDR3, taken from reference TRBV5-1 and TRBJ2-2): KAGVTQTPRYLIKTRGQQVTLSCSPISGHRSVSWYQQTPGQGLQFLFEYFSETQRNKGNFPGRFSGRQFSNSRSEMNVSTLELGDSALYLCASSLGTGGIKTGELFFGEGSRLTVL.

The chain links TRBV5-6 to TRBJ2-7; D may correspond to TRBD1 or TRBD2 (5 bases each). Germline values: CDR1 SGHDT, CDR2 YYEEEE. The CDR3 is made up of 12 amino acids. V lost 4 bases, J lost 3 bases, and 8 bases lay in between. CDR3 bases: TGTGCCAGCAGCCGAGGGGACTACGAGCAGTACTTC. Translating gives CASSRGDYEQYF.

The J gene is TRBJ2-2, the V gene TRBV19, with 9 bases lining up with TRBD1. Per germline, CDR1 LNHDA and CDR2 SQIVND (reference sequence). Trimming took 3 bases from V and 3 from J; bases not matched to a gene: 5. This CDR3 has 16 amino acids. The CDR3: CASSMRGTGYTGELFF. DNA for the CDR3: TGTGCCAGTAGTATGCGTGGGACAGGGTACACCGGGGAGCTGTTTTTT.

The chain has TRBV7-9 and TRBJ2-1; D is undetermined. V lost 5 bases, J lost 7 bases, and 12 bases lay in between. The CDR3 covers 13 residues. Germline V gene sequence: CDR1 SEHNR, CDR2 FQNEAQ (reference sequence). CDR3 loop: CASSPGSLNEQFF. The CDR3 coding sequence is TGTGCCAGCAGCCCCGGCTCCCTGAATGAGCAGTTCTTC.

V and J are TRBV5-1 and TRBJ1-1; D unresolved. This CDR3 spans 14 amino acids. The germline CDR1 and CDR2 sequences are SGHRS and YFSETQ. V lost 0 bases, J lost 0 bases, and 6 bases lay in between. The CDR3 spells CASSLGDLNTEAFF. The CDR3 DNA reads as TGCGCCAGCAGCTTGGGAGATTTGAACACTGAAGCTTTCTTT.

CDR3 in DNA: TGTGCCAGCAGCCCTGGGGGGGTCCCCTACGAGCAGTACTTC. Its translation: CASSPGGVPYEQYF. The chain couples TRBV5-5 to TRBJ2-7; TRBD2 matches at 7 bases. J lost 2 bases, V lost 4 bases, and 6 bases had no gene match. The germline CDR1 and CDR2 sequences are SGHKS and YYEKEE (reference sequence). CDR3 length: 14 residues. The whole variable domain, remainder taken from reference TRBV5-5 and TRBJ2-7, is DAGVTQSPTHLIKTRGQQVTLRCSPISGHKSVSWYQQVLGQGPQFIFQYYEKEERGRGNFPDRFSARQFPNYSSELNVNALLLGDSALYLCASSPGGVPYEQYFGPGTRLTVT.

V is TRBV5-4 and J is TRBJ1-2, with D perhaps matching TRBD1 (6 bases). Trimming took off 0 bases at V and 4 bases at J, with 10 bases between the two ends. This CDR3 has 14 residues. CDR1 SGHNT and CDR2 YYREEE come from the germline V gene (reference sequence). As DNA, the CDR3 is TGTGCCAGCAGCTTGGCAGGGGAGGTCTATGGCTACACCTTC. It codes for CASSLAGEVYGYTF.

There are a few counts of this clone. The chain has TRBV27 and TRBJ1-6; a weak D match, TRBD1 (6 bases). Germline V gene data show CDR1 as MNHEY and CDR2 as SMNVEV (reference sequence). Trimming took off 4 bases at V and 7 bases at J, with 14 bases between the two ends. The CDR3 has 15 amino acids. The CDR3 DNA is TGTGCCAGCAGTTCCAGGGGCCTAGGCAATTCACCCCTCCACTTT. Protein product: CASSSRGLGNSPLHF.

The rearrangement uses TRBV3-1 (or the pseudogene TRBV3-2) and TRBJ1-4, with D possibly matching TRBD1 (6 bases). This CDR3 region has 14 residues. V lost 6 bases and J 10 bases, leaving 18 bases between the germline ends. Germline loops: CDR1 LGHDT, CDR2 YNNKEL (reference sequence). CDR3 amino acids: CASSLQGVRAKLFF. For the CDR3, the DNA is TGTGCCAGCAGTTTACAGGGAGTACGGGCAAAACTGTTTTTT.

This rearrangement joins TRBV19 to TRBJ2-7; possible D gene TRBD1, 6 bases. This CDR3 contains 15 residues. Trimming removed 6 bases from V and 2 bases from J, with 17 bases in between. In germline, CDR1 is LNHDA, CDR2 SQIVND (reference sequence). The CDR3 loop is CASSIRQAPAYEQYF. The DNA for the CDR3 is TGTGCCAGTAGCATCAGACAGGCTCCCGCCTACGAGCAGTACTTC.

The V and J genes are TRBV9 and TRBJ1-4, with D possibly being TRBD1 (5 bases). The V end was cut by 4 bases, the J end by 3 bases, with 13 bases between. CDR3 length: 15 residues. CDR1 is SGDLS, CDR2 YYNGEE, per germline. The chain's CDR3 is CASSSGGFANEKLFF. The CDR3 coding sequence is TGTGCCAGCAGCTCCGGGGGGTTCGCTAATGAAAAACTGTTTTTT.

The CDR3 DNA is TGCGCCAGCAGCTTGGCCGCTCCGGTGGTTGGGGCCAACGTCCTGACTTTC. Protein sequence: CASSLAAPVVGANVLTF. The rearrangement uses TRBV5-1 and TRBJ2-6, with D uncertain. This CDR3 has 17 residues. V was trimmed by 0 bases and J by 3 bases, leaving 13 bases between them. Germline loops: CDR1 SGHRS, CDR2 YFSETQ.

This clone was observed a single time. This sequence joins TRBV28 and TRBJ2-2; D is possibly TRBD2 (5 bases). The germline V gene has CDR1 MDHEN and CDR2 SYDVKM. Deletions cut 7 bases from V and 4 bases from J, with 10 bases between. The CDR3 contains 13 residues. DNA of the CDR3: TGTGCCAGCACCGGGGTCTTCACCGGGGAGCTGTTTTTT. This gives the protein CASTGVFTGELFF.

This clone was picked up one time. V gene TRBV7-8 combines with J gene TRBJ2-3; 8 bases line up with TRBD1. Germline lookup yields CDR1 SGHVS and CDR2 FQNEAQ. With V trimmed by 5 bases and J by 0 bases, 13 bases remained unmatched. The CDR3 is 18 amino acids. CDR3 bases: TGTGCCAGCAGCCATTTCAGGGGGCTAGCTACGAGCACAGATACGCAGTATTTT. Translation gives CASSHFRGLATSTDTQYF.

V is TRBV6-1 and J is TRBJ1-4, with D maybe TRBD1 (5 bases). This CDR3 has 12 residues. Germline V gene lookup returns CDR1 MNHNS and CDR2 SASEGT. V was clipped by 3 bases and J by 11 bases, with 10 bases between them. This chain's CDR3 is CASSDRWGKLFF. The CDR3 DNA is TGTGCCAGCAGTGACCGGTGGGGGAAACTGTTTTTT.